The 8 T cell receptor beta chains listed next were all sequenced from one sample in a study of somatic mutations in cytotoxic T cells in rheumatoid arthritis. TCRdb keeps only in-frame clones here, not all; method: immunoSEQ multiplex PCR. The sample yields approximately 13,000 clones, nearly 80% seen once. Sequencing was carried out using CD8+ T cells sorted from blood. Source of these receptors: an adult with rheumatoid arthritis.

This clone came up a few times. The V call is TRBV29-1, the J call TRBJ1-1; 7 nucleotides align to TRBD1. The CDR3 length is 14 residues. J lost 1 base, V lost 4 bases, and 6 bases had no gene match. Germline V gene sequence: CDR1 SQVTM, CDR2 ANQGSEA. CDR3 amino acids: CSVVQRQGNTEAFF. CDR3 sequence (DNA): TGCAGCGTTGTCCAGAGACAGGGGAACACTGAAGCTTTCTTT.

This clone showed up just a few times. The rearrangement joins TRBV7-9 to TRBJ2-2, with 8 bases identical to TRBD1. V lost 4 bases to trimming and J lost 4 bases; unmatched junction nucleotides: 5. The CDR3 runs to 15 residues. The germline V gene encodes CDR1 SEHNR and CDR2 FQNEAQ (reference sequence). DNA of the CDR3: TGTGCCAGCAGCTCAGGGGGCGCGGGCACCGGGGAGCTGTTTTTT. Translation gives CASSSGGAGTGELFF.

The chain is built from TRBV5-5 and TRBJ1-3, with D tentatively TRBD1 (5 bases). V gave up 4 bases and J gave up 9 bases, with 20 bases separating them. Germline V gene data show CDR1 as SGHKS and CDR2 as YYEKEE (reference sequence). The CDR3 has 15 residues. The CDR3 sequence: CASSPTPGDGGTIYF. CDR3 DNA sequence: TGTGCCAGCAGCCCAACACCGGGGGACGGCGGCACCATATATTTT.

V usage is TRBV5-1 and J usage is TRBJ2-1; D not certain. The CDR3 is 13 amino acids. Germline CDR1 is SGHRS and CDR2 is YFSETQ. The V and J ends lost 1 base and 6 bases respectively, with 8 bases between them. The CDR3 nucleotides are TGCGCCAGCAGCTTGTCCCCGCTCAATGAGCAGTTCTTC. Translated, it gives CASSLSPLNEQFF. The full variable domain, rest sourced from reference TRBV5-1 and TRBJ2-1, is KAGVTQTPRYLIKTRGQQVTLSCSPISGHRSVSWYQQTPGQGLQFLFEYFSETQRNKGNFPGRFSGRQFSNSRSEMNVSTLELGDSALYLCASSLSPLNEQFFGPGTRLTVL.

The V gene is TRBV5-4, the J gene TRBJ2-3; a weak D match, TRBD2 (6 bases). The V and J ends lost 0 bases and 1 base respectively, with 6 bases between them. This CDR3 is 14 amino acids long. The germline V gene encodes CDR1 SGHNT and CDR2 YYREEE (reference sequence). The CDR3 protein is CASSLASGTDTQYF. The DNA for the CDR3 is TGTGCCAGCAGCTTGGCTAGCGGCACAGATACGCAGTATTTT.

This clone was counted once. The gene calls are TRBV5-1 and TRBJ2-5; 8 bases align to TRBD2. Unmatched junction bases numbered 11, after V lost 2 bases and J lost 5 bases. CDR1 and CDR2 (germline): SGHRS, YFSETQ. The CDR3 length is 16 residues. The CDR3 sequence is CASSLGTSRGMETQYF. The DNA for the CDR3 is TGCGCCAGCAGCTTAGGGACTAGTAGAGGTATGGAGACCCAGTACTTC.

J is TRBJ2-5 and V is TRBV7-9; 7 bases map to TRBD2. There are 18 residues in the CDR3. The germline V gene has CDR1 SEHNR and CDR2 FQNEAQ (reference sequence). The V gene end was trimmed by 5 bases and the J gene end by 4 bases; junction bases not matched to a gene: 19. This CDR3 reads CASSLIEGGRRMVETQYF. CDR3 sequence (DNA): TGTGCCAGCAGCCTTATCGAGGGCGGGAGAAGAATGGTAGAGACCCAGTACTTC.

The CDR3 region is CASSLDPGYGEQYF. The CDR3 DNA follows: TGTGCCAGCAGCTTAGATCCCGGGTACGGCGAGCAGTACTTC. The rearrangement uses TRBV11-2 and TRBJ2-7; no clear D gene. CDR1 and CDR2 (germline): SGHAT, FQNNGV. Trimming removed 0 bases from V and 6 bases from J, with 12 bases in between. This CDR3 is 14 amino acids long.